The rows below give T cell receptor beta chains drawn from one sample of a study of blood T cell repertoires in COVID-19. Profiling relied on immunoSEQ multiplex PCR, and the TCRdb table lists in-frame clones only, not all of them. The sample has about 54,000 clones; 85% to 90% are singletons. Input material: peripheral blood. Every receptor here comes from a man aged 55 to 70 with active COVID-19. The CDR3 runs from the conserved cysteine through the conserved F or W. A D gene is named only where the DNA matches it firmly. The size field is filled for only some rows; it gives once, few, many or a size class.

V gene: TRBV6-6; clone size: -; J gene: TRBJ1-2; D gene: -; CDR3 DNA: TGTGCCAGCAGTTACCAACGGCAGGGCGTGGGAGGCTACACCTTC; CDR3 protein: CASSYQRQGVGGYTF
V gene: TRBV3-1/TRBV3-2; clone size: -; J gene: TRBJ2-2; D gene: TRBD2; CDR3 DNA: TGTGCCAGCAGCCGAAGCGGGAGTGGGAACGGGGAGCTGTTTTTT; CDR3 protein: CASSRSGSGNGELFF
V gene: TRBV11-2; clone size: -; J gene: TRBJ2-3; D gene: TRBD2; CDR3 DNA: TGTGCCAGCAACCTAGCGGGAACAGATACGCAGTATTTT; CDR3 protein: CASNLAGTDTQYF
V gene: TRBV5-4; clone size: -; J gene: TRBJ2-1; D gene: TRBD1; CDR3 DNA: TGTGCCAGCAGCTTGCAGGGGGCCTCCTACAATGAGCAGTTCTTC; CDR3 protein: CASSLQGASYNEQFF
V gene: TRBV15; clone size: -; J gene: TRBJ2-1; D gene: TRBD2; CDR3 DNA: TGTGCCACCAGCAGGCCGGGGGGAAGCTCCTACAATGAGCAGTTCTTC; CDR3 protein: CATSRPGGSSYNEQFF
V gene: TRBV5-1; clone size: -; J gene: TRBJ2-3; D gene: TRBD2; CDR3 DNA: TGCGCCAGCAGACTGACTAGCGGGGTCACAGATACGCAGTATTTT; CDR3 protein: CASRLTSGVTDTQYF
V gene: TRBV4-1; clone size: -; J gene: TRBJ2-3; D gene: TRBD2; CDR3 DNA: TGCGCCAGCAGCCGACTAGCGGGAGGAGCAAGCCCAGATACGCAGTATTTT; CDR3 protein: CASSRLAGGASPDTQYF
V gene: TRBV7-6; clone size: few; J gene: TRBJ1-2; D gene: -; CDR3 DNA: TGTGCCAGCAGCCCCCCTATTGGAAGGAGCAACGATAACTATGGCTACACCTTC; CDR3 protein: CASSPPIGRSNDNYGYTF
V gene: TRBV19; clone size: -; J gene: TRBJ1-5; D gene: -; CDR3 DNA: TGTGCCAGTAGTACGACAGAAAATCAGCCCCAGCATTTT; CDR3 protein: CASSTTENQPQHF
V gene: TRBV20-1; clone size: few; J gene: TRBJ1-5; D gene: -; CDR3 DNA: TGCAGTGCTAGTGGATTTCGGGGTCGCAATCAGCCCCAGCATTTT; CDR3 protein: CSASGFRGRNQPQHF
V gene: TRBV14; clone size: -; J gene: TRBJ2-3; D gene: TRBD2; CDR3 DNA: TGTGCCAGCAGCCACCGCGGGAGCGCAGATACGCAGTATTTT; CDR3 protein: CASSHRGSADTQYF
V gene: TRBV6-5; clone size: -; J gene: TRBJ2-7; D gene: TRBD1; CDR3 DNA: TGTGCCAGCAGCCCACAGGGGACATCTTCCGAGCAGTACTTC; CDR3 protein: CASSPQGTSSEQYF
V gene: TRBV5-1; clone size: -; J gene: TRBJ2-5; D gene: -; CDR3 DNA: TGCGCCAGCAGCCCCGTAGGGGGGGCGACGATTCAAGAGACCCAGTACTTC; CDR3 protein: CASSPVGGATIQETQYF
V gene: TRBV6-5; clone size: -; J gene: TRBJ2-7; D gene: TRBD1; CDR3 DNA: TGTGCCAGCAGGGAGACAGGGGGGGCCTACGAGCAGTACTTC; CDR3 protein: CASRETGGAYEQYF
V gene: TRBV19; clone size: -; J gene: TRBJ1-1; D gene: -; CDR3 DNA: TGTGCCAGTAGTACCAGGGGAACTGAAGCTTTCTTT; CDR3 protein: CASSTRGTEAFF
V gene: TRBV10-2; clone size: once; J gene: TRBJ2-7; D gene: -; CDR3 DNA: TGCGCCAGCAGTGAGCAGGGCCCCTACGAGCAGTACTTC; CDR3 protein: CASSEQGPYEQYF
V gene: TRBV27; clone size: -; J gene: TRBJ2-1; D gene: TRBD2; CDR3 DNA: TGTGCCAGCAGCCCGGGACTAGCCCCTACAAGCTCCTACAATGAGCAGTTCTTC; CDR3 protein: CASSPGLAPTSSYNEQFF
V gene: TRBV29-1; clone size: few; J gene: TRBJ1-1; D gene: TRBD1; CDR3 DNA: TGCAGCGTTGAGACAGGGTACACTGAAGCTTTCTTT; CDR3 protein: CSVETGYTEAFF
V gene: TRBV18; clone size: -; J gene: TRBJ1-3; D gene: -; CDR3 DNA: TGTGCCAGCTCACCAGAGGTGGGAGACACCATATATTTT; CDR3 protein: CASSPEVGDTIYF
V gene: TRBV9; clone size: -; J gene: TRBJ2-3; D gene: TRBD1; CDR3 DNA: TGTGCCAGCAGCGTTCGGACAGGGGGTTTAGATACGCAGTATTTT; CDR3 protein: CASSVRTGGLDTQYF
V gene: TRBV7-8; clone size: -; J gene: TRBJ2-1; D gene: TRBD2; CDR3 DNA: TGTGCCAGCAGCTTAGTTGGGACTAGCGGTGGCCCAGGGCAGTTCTTC; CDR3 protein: CASSLVGTSGGPGQFF
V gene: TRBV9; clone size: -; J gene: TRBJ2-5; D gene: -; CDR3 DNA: TGTGCCAGCAGCCCCGGTGGACAGTTACAAGAGACCCAGTACTTC; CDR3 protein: CASSPGGQLQETQYF
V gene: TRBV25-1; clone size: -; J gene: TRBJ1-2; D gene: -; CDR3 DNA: TGTGCCAGCAGTGGATCAATATGGGAGGGGTTAAACTATGGCTACACCTTC; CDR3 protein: CASSGSIWEGLNYGYTF
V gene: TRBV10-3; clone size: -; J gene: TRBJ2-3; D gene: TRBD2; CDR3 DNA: TGTGCCATCAGTGGTGGACTAGCGGACACAGATACGCAGTATTTT; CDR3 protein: CAISGGLADTDTQYF
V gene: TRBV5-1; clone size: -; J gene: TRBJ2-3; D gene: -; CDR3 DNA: TGCGCCAGCAGCTCGGGAGTAGGGACCCTCACAGATACGCAGTATTTT; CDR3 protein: CASSSGVGTLTDTQYF
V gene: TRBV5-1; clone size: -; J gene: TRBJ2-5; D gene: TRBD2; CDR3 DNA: TGCGCCAGCAGCTTCCCGGGACTAGCGGAAGAGACCCAGTACTTC; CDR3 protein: CASSFPGLAEETQYF
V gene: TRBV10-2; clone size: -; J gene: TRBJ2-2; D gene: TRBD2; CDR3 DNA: TGCGCCAGCAGCCCTCGACTAGCGGGAGGGGCCGGGGAGCTGTTTTTT; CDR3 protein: CASSPRLAGGAGELFF
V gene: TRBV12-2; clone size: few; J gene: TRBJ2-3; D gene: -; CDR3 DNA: TGTGCAAGTCGCTTAGGTGTCGCGGGAGCGGAAGATACGCAGTATTTT; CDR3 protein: CASRLGVAGAEDTQYF
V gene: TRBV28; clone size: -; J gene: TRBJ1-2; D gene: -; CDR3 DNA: TGTGCCAGCAGTTTAAGGAGATACTATGGCTACACCTTC; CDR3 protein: CASSLRRYYGYTF
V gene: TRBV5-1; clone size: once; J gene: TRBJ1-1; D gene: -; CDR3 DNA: TGCGCCAGCAGCTGGACCGAGGGGGGAGGGACTGAAGCTTTCTTT; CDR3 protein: CASSWTEGGGTEAFF
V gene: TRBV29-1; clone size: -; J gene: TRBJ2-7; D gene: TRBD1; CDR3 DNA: TGCAGCGTTGTGCGTTGGACAGGGGGAGGCGACGAGCAGTACTTC; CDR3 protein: CSVVRWTGGGDEQYF
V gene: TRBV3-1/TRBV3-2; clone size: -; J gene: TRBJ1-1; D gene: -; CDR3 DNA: TGTGCCAGCTCACAGGGGAACACTGAAGCTTTCTTT; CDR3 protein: CASSQGNTEAFF
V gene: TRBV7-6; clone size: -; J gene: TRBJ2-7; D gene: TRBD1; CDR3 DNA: TGTGCCAGCAGCGACCGGTACAGGGGGCTTACTTCCTACGAGCAGTACTTC; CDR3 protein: CASSDRYRGLTSYEQYF
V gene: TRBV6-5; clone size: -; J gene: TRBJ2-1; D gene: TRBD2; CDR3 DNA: TGTGCCAGCATAGGACTAGCGGGAGTGGGGGAGCAGTTCTTC; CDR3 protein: CASIGLAGVGEQFF
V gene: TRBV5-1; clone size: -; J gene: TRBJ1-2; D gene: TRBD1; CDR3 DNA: TGCGCCAGCAGGACCGGGGACAGGGAATATGGCTACACCTTC; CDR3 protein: CASRTGDREYGYTF
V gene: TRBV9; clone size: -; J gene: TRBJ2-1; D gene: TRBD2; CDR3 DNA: TGTGCCAGCAGCGCTAAGGGGTGGGCGGGAGAAACCTACAATGAGCAGTTCTTC; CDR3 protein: CASSAKGWAGETYNEQFF
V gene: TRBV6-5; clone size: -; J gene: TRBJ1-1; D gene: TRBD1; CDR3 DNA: TGTGCCAGCAGGCCCACAGGGGGCTACACTGAAGCTTTCTTT; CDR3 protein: CASRPTGGYTEAFF
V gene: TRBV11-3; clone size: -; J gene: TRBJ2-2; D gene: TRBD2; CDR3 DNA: TGTGCCAGCAGCGCTTCCCGGCTGGGGGGGGCGAACACCGGGGAGCTGTTTTTT; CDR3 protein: CASSASRLGGANTGELFF
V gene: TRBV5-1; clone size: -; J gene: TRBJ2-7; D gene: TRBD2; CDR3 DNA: TGCGCCAGCACCTGGACTAGCGGGACCACATACGAGCAGTACTTC; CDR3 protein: CASTWTSGTTYEQYF
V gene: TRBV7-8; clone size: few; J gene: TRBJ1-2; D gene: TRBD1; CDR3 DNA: TGTGCCAGCAGCCAGGGACAGTTCTACACCTTC; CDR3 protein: CASSQGQFYTF
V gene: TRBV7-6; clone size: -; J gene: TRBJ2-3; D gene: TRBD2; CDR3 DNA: TGTGCCAGCAGCAATCCCCTCCGTGGGACTAGCGGGAGGGCCGGTACGCAGTATTTT; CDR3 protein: CASSNPLRGTSGRAGTQYF
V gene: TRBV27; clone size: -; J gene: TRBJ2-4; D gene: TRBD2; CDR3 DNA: TGTGCCAGCAGGCCGACTAGCGGGCTCAAAGGGGACATTCAGTACTTC; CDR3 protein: CASRPTSGLKGDIQYF
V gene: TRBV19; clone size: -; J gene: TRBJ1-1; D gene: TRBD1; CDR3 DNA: TGTGCCGGGTCGAGCAGGGGGGACACTGAAGCTTTCTTT; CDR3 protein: CAGSSRGDTEAFF
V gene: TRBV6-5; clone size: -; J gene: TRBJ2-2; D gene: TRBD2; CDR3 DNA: TGTGCCAGCAAACTAGCGGGAGGTACCGGGGAGCTGTTTTTT; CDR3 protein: CASKLAGGTGELFF
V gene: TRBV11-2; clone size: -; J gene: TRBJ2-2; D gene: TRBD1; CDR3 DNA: TGTGCCAGCAGCTTCTCGGGACAGGGCACCGGGGAGCTGTTTTTT; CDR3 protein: CASSFSGQGTGELFF
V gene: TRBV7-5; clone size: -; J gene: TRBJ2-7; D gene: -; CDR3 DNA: TGTGCCAGAAGCTTAGGACTCTACGAGCAGTACTTC; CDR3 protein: CARSLGLYEQYF
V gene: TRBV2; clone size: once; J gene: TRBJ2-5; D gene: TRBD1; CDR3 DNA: TGTGCCAGCAGGGGGACAGGGCAAGAGACCCAGTACTTC; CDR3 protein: CASRGTGQETQYF
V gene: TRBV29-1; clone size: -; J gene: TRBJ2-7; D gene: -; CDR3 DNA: TGCAGCGTTGGTCAAGCCGGCTCCTACGAGCAGTACTTC; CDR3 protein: CSVGQAGSYEQYF
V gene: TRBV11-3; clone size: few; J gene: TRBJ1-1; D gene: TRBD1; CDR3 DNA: TGTGCCAGCAGCCTCAACGACCAGGGGGCGACTGAAGCTTTCTTT; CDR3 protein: CASSLNDQGATEAFF
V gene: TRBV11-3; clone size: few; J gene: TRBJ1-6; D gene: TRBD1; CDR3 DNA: TGTGCCAGCAGCTCTCCAGCCCCGACAGGGTTACACCACTCACCCCTCCACTTT; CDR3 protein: CASSSPAPTGLHHSPLHF
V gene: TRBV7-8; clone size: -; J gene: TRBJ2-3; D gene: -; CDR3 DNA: TGTGCCAGCAGCTTAGCAGTTCGGGAGTGGGGCGATACGCAGTATTTT; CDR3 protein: CASSLAVREWGDTQYF
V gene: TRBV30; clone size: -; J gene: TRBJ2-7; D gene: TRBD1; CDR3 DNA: TGTGCCTGGATCCCAGGGGGACCCTACGAGCAGTACTTC; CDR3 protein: CAWIPGGPYEQYF
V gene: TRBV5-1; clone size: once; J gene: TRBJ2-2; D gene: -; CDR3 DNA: TGCGCCAGCGATCAAGAGGGAGGCACCGGGGAGCTGTTTTTT; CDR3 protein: CASDQEGGTGELFF
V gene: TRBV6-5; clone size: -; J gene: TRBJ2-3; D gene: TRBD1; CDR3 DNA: TGTGCCAGCAGGGGGACCGGGACAGGGTTAAATACGCAGTATTTT; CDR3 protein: CASRGTGTGLNTQYF